A selection of T cell receptor beta chains follows, all from one sample in a study of post-analysis software for immune sequencing data. TCRdb ran MiXCR on the PCR reads and lists one entry per CDR3 protein. Seen here are 600,000 to 750,000 distinct CDR3 sequences, roughly three fifths observed once, and the top ten hold approximately 10%. Material: blood. The source is a girl aged 2 to 10 with multiple sclerosis. The CDR3 runs from the conserved cysteine through the conserved F or W. Each record gives: CDR3 DNA, CDR3 protein, J gene, clone size, D gene, V gene. A D gene is named only where the DNA matches it firmly. Rows may omit the clone size; those that give it use once, few, many or a size class.

CDR3nt: TGCAGTGCTAGCACGACAGTCTCCTACGAGCAGTACTTC
CDR3aa: CSASTTVSYEQYF
j_gene: TRBJ2-7
abundance: NA
d_gene: NA
v_gene: TRBV20-1

CDR3nt: TGCAGCGTTGAACTGGGTCTTGGCTACACCTTC
CDR3aa: CSVELGLGYTF
j_gene: TRBJ1-2
abundance: few
d_gene: NA
v_gene: TRBV29-1

CDR3nt: TGCAGTGCTAGACTCAGTGGGACAGGGGCCAATGAGCAGTTCTTC
CDR3aa: CSARLSGTGANEQFF
j_gene: TRBJ2-1
abundance: NA
d_gene: TRBD1
v_gene: TRBV20-1

CDR3nt: TGTGCCAGCAGCTCAACACGTCTAGGAGGGAATGAGCAGTTCTTC
CDR3aa: CASSSTRLGGNEQFF
j_gene: TRBJ2-1
abundance: NA
d_gene: NA
v_gene: TRBV7-3

CDR3nt: TGTGCCAGCAGCGTGACGGGACTACCATCTAACGAGCAGTACTTC
CDR3aa: CASSVTGLPSNEQYF
j_gene: TRBJ2-7
abundance: NA
d_gene: TRBD2
v_gene: TRBV9

CDR3nt: TGTGCCTGGAGCCCCACAGGGGGCCCCCGGTACTTC
CDR3aa: CAWSPTGGPRYF
j_gene: TRBJ2-4
abundance: NA
d_gene: TRBD1
v_gene: TRBV30

CDR3nt: TGCAGTGCTAAACCCCGACAGGGACAGAACACTGAAGCTTTCTTT
CDR3aa: CSAKPRQGQNTEAFF
j_gene: TRBJ1-1
abundance: NA
d_gene: TRBD1
v_gene: TRBV20-1

CDR3nt: TGCAGCACCTGGACAGGGGATTCAGAACAGCCCCAGCATTTT
CDR3aa: CSTWTGDSEQPQHF
j_gene: TRBJ1-5
abundance: few
d_gene: TRBD1
v_gene: TRBV29-1

CDR3nt: TGCGCCAGCAGCTCCCCACGGGCATCTTTAACCTACGAGCAGTACTTC
CDR3aa: CASSSPRASLTYEQYF
j_gene: TRBJ2-7
abundance: NA
d_gene: NA
v_gene: TRBV5-1

CDR3nt: TGTGCCAGCTCACCAATGAGGACAGGGGATAAAGATACGCAGTATTTT
CDR3aa: CASSPMRTGDKDTQYF
j_gene: TRBJ2-3
abundance: few
d_gene: TRBD1
v_gene: TRBV18

CDR3nt: TGTGCCAGCAGGCATTCGGCGGGAGGAGCCGAGCAGTACTTC
CDR3aa: CASRHSAGGAEQYF
j_gene: TRBJ2-7
abundance: NA
d_gene: TRBD2
v_gene: TRBV6-5

CDR3nt: TGTGCCAGCAGCCCATGGGGACAGGGGGGATACAGTGAGCAGTTCTTC
CDR3aa: CASSPWGQGGYSEQFF
j_gene: TRBJ2-1
abundance: NA
d_gene: TRBD1
v_gene: TRBV7-9

CDR3nt: TGCGCCAGCAGCTTGTCCGGGACAGGGATCACAGATACGCAGTATTTT
CDR3aa: CASSLSGTGITDTQYF
j_gene: TRBJ2-3
abundance: NA
d_gene: TRBD1
v_gene: TRBV5-1

CDR3nt: TGTGCCAGCAGCCAAGTTCCAGCGGGGGGGCCGTCAGCAGAGACCCAGTACTTC
CDR3aa: CASSQVPAGGPSAETQYF
j_gene: TRBJ2-5
abundance: NA
d_gene: TRBD2
v_gene: TRBV4-2

CDR3nt: TGCAGTGCTAGAGATTATGCGGGGAATTCACCCCTCCACTTT
CDR3aa: CSARDYAGNSPLHF
j_gene: TRBJ1-6
abundance: NA
d_gene: NA
v_gene: TRBV20-1

CDR3nt: TGTGCCAGCAGCCCCGACAGGCCCCCAGATACGCAGTATTTT
CDR3aa: CASSPDRPPDTQYF
j_gene: TRBJ2-3
abundance: NA
d_gene: NA
v_gene: TRBV7-2

CDR3nt: TGTGCCAGCAGCTCCTTTGGGACCCAGAGCCGTGCCCCTTACGAGCAGTACTTC
CDR3aa: CASSSFGTQSRAPYEQYF
j_gene: TRBJ2-7
abundance: NA
d_gene: NA
v_gene: TRBV7-3

CDR3nt: TGCAGTGCTCTCCCGACAGGGAACTATGGCTACACCTTC
CDR3aa: CSALPTGNYGYTF
j_gene: TRBJ1-2
abundance: NA
d_gene: TRBD1
v_gene: TRBV20-1

CDR3nt: TGTGCCAGCAGTTACCCGGCCGCCTCCGTATTCGAGCAGTACTTC
CDR3aa: CASSYPAASVFEQYF
j_gene: TRBJ2-7
abundance: NA
d_gene: NA
v_gene: TRBV6-6

CDR3nt: TGCGCCAGCAGCTTGGAATGGACTGGCCAAGAGACCCAGTACTTC
CDR3aa: CASSLEWTGQETQYF
j_gene: TRBJ2-5
abundance: NA
d_gene: NA
v_gene: TRBV5-1

CDR3nt: TGCAGCGTTGTCCAGCGGGATAGCACAGATACGCAGTATTTT
CDR3aa: CSVVQRDSTDTQYF
j_gene: TRBJ2-3
abundance: NA
d_gene: TRBD2
v_gene: TRBV29-1

CDR3nt: TGTGCCAGCAGCTTAGGGACTAGCGGGAAACAGTTCTTC
CDR3aa: CASSLGTSGKQFF
j_gene: TRBJ2-1
abundance: few
d_gene: TRBD2
v_gene: TRBV7-3

CDR3nt: TGTGCCAGCTCCCCTGCTCACGCGCGACCCTACGAGCAGTACTTC
CDR3aa: CASSPAHARPYEQYF
j_gene: TRBJ2-7
abundance: NA
d_gene: NA
v_gene: TRBV9

CDR3nt: TGTGCCAGCAGTTACGCCCCCGAGCTAGCGGGTACAAACAATGAGCAGTTCTTC
CDR3aa: CASSYAPELAGTNNEQFF
j_gene: TRBJ2-1
abundance: NA
d_gene: TRBD2
v_gene: TRBV6-2/TRBV6-3

CDR3nt: TGTGCCATCAGTGAGTCGCGGGTTGGGGGACGGCAAACTGGGGCCAACGTCCTGACTTTC
CDR3aa: CAISESRVGGRQTGANVLTF
j_gene: TRBJ2-6
abundance: NA
d_gene: NA
v_gene: TRBV10-3